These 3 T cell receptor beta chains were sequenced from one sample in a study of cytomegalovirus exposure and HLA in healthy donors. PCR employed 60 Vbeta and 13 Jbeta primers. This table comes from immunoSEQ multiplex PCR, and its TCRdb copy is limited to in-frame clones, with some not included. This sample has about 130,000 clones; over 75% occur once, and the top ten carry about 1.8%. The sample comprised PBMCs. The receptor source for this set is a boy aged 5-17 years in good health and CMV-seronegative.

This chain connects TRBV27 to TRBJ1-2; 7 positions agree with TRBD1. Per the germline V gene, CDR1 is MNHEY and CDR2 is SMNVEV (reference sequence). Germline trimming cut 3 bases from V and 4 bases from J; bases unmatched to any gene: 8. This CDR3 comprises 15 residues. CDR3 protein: CASSLRTGTVYGYTF. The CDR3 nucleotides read TGTGCCAGCAGTTTGCGAACCGGGACAGTCTATGGCTACACCTTC.

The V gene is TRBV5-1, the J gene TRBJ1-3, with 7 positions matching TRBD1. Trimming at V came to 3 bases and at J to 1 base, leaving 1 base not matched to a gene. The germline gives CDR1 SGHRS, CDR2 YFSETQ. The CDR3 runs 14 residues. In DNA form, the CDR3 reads TGCGCCAGCAGCTCGGACAGGTCTGGAAACACCATATATTTT. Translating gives CASSSDRSGNTIYF. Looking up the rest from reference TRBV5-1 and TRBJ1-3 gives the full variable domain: KAGVTQTPRYLIKTRGQQVTLSCSPISGHRSVSWYQQTPGQGLQFLFEYFSETQRNKGNFPGRFSGRQFSNSRSEMNVSTLELGDSALYLCASSSDRSGNTIYFGEGSWLTVV.

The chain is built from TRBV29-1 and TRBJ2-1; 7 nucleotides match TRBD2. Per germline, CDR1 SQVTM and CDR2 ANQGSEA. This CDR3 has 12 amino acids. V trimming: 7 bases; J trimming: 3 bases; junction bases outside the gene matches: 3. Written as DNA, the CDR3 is TGCAGCGGGCGGGGGAACTACAATGAGCAGTTCTTC. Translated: CSGRGNYNEQFF.